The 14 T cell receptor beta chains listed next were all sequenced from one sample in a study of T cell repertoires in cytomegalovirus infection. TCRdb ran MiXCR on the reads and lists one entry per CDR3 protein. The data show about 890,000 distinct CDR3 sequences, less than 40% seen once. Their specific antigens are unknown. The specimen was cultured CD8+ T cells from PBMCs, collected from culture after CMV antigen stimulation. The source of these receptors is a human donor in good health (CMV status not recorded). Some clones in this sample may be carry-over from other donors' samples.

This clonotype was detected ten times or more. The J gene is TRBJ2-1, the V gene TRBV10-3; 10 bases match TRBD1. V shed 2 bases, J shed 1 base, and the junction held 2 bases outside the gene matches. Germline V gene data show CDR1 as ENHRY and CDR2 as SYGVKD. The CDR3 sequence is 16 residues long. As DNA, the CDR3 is TGTGCCATCAGTGAGCCGGGACAGGGGTCCTACAATGAGCAGTTCTTC. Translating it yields CAISEPGQGSYNEQFF.

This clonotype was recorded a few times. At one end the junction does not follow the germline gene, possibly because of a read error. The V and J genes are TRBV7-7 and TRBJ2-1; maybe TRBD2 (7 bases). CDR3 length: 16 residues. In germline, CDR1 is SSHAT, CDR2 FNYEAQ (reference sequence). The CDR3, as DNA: TGTGCTAGCAGCCGAGTAGGGGGGGAATCCTACAATGAGCAGTTCTTC. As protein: CASSRVGGESYNEQFF.

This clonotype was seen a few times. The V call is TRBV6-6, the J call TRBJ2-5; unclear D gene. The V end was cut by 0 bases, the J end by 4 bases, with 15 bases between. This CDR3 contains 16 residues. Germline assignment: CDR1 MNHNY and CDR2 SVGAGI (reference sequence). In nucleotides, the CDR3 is TGTGCCAGCAGTTACTCGAGTAATGGAGCGAGAGAGACCCAGTACTTC. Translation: CASSYSSNGARETQYF.

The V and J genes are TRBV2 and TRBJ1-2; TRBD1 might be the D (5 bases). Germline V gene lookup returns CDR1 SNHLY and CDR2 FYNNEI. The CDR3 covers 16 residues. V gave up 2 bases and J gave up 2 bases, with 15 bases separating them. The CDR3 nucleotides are TGTGCCAGCAGTGAAATCCCTTCGGGACGAAACTATGGCTACACCTTC. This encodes CASSEIPSGRNYGYTF.

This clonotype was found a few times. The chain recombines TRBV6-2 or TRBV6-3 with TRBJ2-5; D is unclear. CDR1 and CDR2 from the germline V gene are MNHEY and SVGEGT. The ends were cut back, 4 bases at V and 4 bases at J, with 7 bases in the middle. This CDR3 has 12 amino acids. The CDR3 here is CASSWQPETQYF. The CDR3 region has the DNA TGTGCCAGCAGTTGGCAGCCAGAGACCCAGTACTTC.

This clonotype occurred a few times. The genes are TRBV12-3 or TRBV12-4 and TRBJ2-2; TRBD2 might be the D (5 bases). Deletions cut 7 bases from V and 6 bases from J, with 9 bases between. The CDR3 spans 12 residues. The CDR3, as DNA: TGTGCCAGCACGCTAGCTGCCGGGGAGCTGTTTTTT. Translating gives CASTLAAGELFF.

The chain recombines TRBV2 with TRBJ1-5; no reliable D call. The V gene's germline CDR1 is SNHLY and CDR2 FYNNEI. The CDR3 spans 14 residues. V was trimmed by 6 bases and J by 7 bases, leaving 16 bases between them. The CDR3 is CASRGSGKPQPQHF. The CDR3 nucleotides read TGTGCCAGCAGAGGTTCCGGAAAACCCCAGCCCCAGCATTTT.

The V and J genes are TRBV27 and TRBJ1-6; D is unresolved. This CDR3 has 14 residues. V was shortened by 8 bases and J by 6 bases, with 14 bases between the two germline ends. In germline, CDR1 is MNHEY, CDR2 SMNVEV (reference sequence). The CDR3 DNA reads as TGTGCCAGCGGAACGGGGAGAACTAATTCACCCCTCCACTTT. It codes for CASGTGRTNSPLHF.

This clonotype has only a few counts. This CDR3 reads CASSYHGLAGGRGETQYF. CDR3 DNA sequence: TGTGCCAGCAGTTACCATGGACTAGCGGGGGGACGGGGGGAGACCCAGTACTTC. V is TRBV6-5 and J is TRBJ2-5; TRBD2 agrees at 14 bases. The CDR3 consists of 18 residues. From germline, CDR1 is MNHEY and CDR2 SVGAGI. V was pared by 2 bases and J by 5 bases, with 10 bases of the junction left unmatched.

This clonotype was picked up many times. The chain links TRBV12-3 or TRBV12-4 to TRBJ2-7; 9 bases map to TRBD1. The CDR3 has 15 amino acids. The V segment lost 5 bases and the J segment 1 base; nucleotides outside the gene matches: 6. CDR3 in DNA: TGTGCCAGCAGTCACCGGGACAGGGATTCCTACGAGCAGTACTTC. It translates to CASSHRDRDSYEQYF.

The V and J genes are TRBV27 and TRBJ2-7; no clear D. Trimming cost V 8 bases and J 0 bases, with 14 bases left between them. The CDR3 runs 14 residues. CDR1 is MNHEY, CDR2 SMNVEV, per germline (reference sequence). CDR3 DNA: TGTGCCAGCGGATGGACGGATGGCTCCTACGAGCAGTACTTC. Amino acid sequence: CASGWTDGSYEQYF.

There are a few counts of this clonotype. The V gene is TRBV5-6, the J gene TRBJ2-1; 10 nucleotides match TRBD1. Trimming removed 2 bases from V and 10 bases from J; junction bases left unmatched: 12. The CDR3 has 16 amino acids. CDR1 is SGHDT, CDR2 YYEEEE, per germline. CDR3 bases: TGTGCCAGCAGCTTTAGAGGGGACAGGGGCAAGTGGGAGCAGTTCTTC. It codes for CASSFRGDRGKWEQFF. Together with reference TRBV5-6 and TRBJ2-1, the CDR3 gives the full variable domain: DAGVTQSPTHLIKTRGQQVTLRCSPKSGHDTVSWYQQALGQGPQFIFQYYEEEERQRGNFPDRFSGHQFPNYSSELNVNALLLGDSALYLCASSFRGDRGKWEQFFGPGTRLTVL.

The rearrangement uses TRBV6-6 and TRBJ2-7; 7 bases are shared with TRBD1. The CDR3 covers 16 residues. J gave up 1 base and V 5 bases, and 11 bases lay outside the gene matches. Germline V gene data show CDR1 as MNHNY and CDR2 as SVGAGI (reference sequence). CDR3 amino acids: CASSDEQGPGSYEQYF. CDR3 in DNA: TGTGCCAGCAGTGACGAACAGGGGCCTGGGTCCTACGAGCAGTACTTC.

CDR3 DNA: TGCGCCAGCAGCCTTAGCCAGGTGGTGGGCGAGCAGTACGTC. It is translated as CASSLSQVVGEQYV. V gene TRBV4-1 combines with J gene TRBJ2-7; no firm D call. CDR3 length equals 14 residues. In germline, CDR1 is MGHRA, CDR2 YSYEKL. V was pared by 4 bases and J by 6 bases, with 16 bases between.